One and the same sample provided the 17 T cell receptor beta chains below, sequenced in a study of graft-versus-host responses after intestinal transplantation. The data were produced by immunoSEQ multiplex PCR, yet TCRdb's version contains in-frame clones alone and is incomplete. The sample carries over 40,000 clones, about four fifths recorded once. These TCRs' antigens remain unknown. Sequenced here: unstimulated CD4+ T cells sorted from spleen or lymph node cells, sampled before transplant. These receptors were obtained from a human donor who was the organ donor for an intestinal transplant.

The chain couples TRBV5-4 to TRBJ1-3; D might be TRBD1 (5 bases). Trimming cost V 10 bases and J 8 bases, with 13 bases left between them. CDR3 length: 11 residues. The V gene's germline CDR1 is SGHNT and CDR2 YYREEE (reference sequence). CDR3 nucleotides: TGTGCCGCGGGGGAGCGGGACACCATATATTTT. This encodes CAAGERDTIYF.

The chain employs TRBV27 and TRBJ2-1; 7 bases align to TRBD2. The CDR3 contains 14 residues. Germline CDR1 is MNHEY and CDR2 is SMNVEV (reference sequence). V lost 0 bases and J lost 10; bases outside the gene matches: 6. The CDR3 spells CASSLSAGLGEQFF. CDR3 bases: TGTGCCAGCAGTTTATCAGCGGGATTGGGGGAGCAGTTCTTC.

The chain combines TRBV7-9 with TRBJ2-3, with no clear D. V dropped 7 bases and J dropped 4 bases, with 21 bases sitting between them. CDR3 size: 16 residues. Germline loops: CDR1 SEHNR, CDR2 FQNEAQ (reference sequence). The CDR3 reads CASNRPESSVADTQYF. CDR3 bases: TGTGCCAGCAATCGGCCTGAGAGTTCTGTGGCAGATACGCAGTATTTT.

The CDR3 loop reads CASSLLAGGPSSYEQYF. The CDR3 DNA is TGTGCCAGCAGCTTACTAGCGGGGGGCCCCAGCTCCTACGAGCAGTACTTC. The rearrangement links TRBV11-2 to TRBJ2-7, with 11 bases aligning to TRBD2. CDR3 size: 17 residues. Per the germline V gene, CDR1 is SGHAT and CDR2 is FQNNGV. Unmatched junction bases numbered 6, after V lost 2 bases and J lost 0 bases.

The chain links TRBV5-4 to TRBJ1-2; no clear D. CDR3 size: 17 residues. The V gene's germline CDR1 is SGHNT and CDR2 YYREEE (reference sequence). The V end lost 1 base, the J end lost 3 bases, and 19 bases lay between the germline ends. The CDR3 DNA is TGTGCCAGCAGCTTGTCCACTGCAGCAAATTGGTACTATGGCTACACCTTC. Its translation: CASSLSTAANWYYGYTF.

V usage is TRBV7-2 and J usage is TRBJ2-1; D may be TRBD1 or TRBD2 (5 bases each). The V gene lost 2 bases and the J gene lost 4 bases, with 18 bases spanning the gap. Germline CDR1 reads SGHTA; CDR2 reads FQGNSA. The CDR3 has 17 amino acids. The CDR3 sequence is CASSLQKVRDPYNEQFF. In nucleotides, the CDR3 is TGTGCCAGCAGCTTACAAAAGGTTCGGGACCCATACAATGAGCAGTTCTTC.

The chain combines TRBV2 with TRBJ1-6; D call uncertain. This CDR3 region has 14 residues. The V and J ends lost 4 bases and 4 bases respectively, with 8 bases between them. Germline values: CDR1 SNHLY, CDR2 FYNNEI. The DNA for the CDR3 is TGTGCCAGCAGTGCTGGGGATTATAATTCACCCCTCCACTTT. It codes for CASSAGDYNSPLHF.

The chain employs TRBV7-2 and TRBJ1-5; the D is unclear. CDR1 and CDR2 from the germline V gene are SGHTA and FQGNSA. The V end was cut by 1 base, the J end by 5 bases, with 3 bases between. This CDR3 has 12 amino acids. CDR3: CASSLEYQPQHF. In DNA form, the CDR3 reads TGTGCCAGCAGCTTAGAATATCAGCCCCAGCATTTT.

This chain links TRBV2 with TRBJ2-1, with unresolved D. V gave up 7 bases and J gave up 7 bases, with 11 bases separating them. The CDR3 extends over 12 amino acids. In germline, CDR1 is SNHLY, CDR2 FYNNEI. This chain's CDR3 is CASTILPNEQFF. The CDR3 DNA follows: TGTGCCAGCACCATCTTACCGAATGAGCAGTTCTTC.

The V call is TRBV6-6, the J call TRBJ1-2; 7 bases agree with TRBD1. With V trimmed by 2 bases and J by 6 bases, 6 bases remained unmatched. The CDR3 totals 14 residues. Germline V gives CDR1 MNHNY, CDR2 SVGAGI (reference sequence). The CDR3 region is CASSYQGVLNGYTF. CDR3 sequence (DNA): TGTGCCAGCAGTTACCAGGGGGTTCTCAATGGCTACACCTTC.

The rearrangement joins TRBV4-3 to TRBJ2-1, with D perhaps assigned TRBD1 or TRBD2 (6 bases each). V lost 3 bases and J 0 bases, leaving 12 bases between the germline ends. The CDR3 consists of 16 residues. Germline values: CDR1 LGHNA, CDR2 YSLEER. DNA for the CDR3: TGCGCCAGCAGCCACCGGGGGCCGAGCTCCTACAATGAGCAGTTCTTC. It encodes CASSHRGPSSYNEQFF.

The V call is TRBV6-1, the J call TRBJ1-2, with 12 bases fitting TRBD1. The CDR3 extends over 15 amino acids. The germline CDR1 and CDR2 sequences are MNHNS and SASEGT. The V segment lost 7 bases and the J segment 3 bases; nucleotides outside the gene matches: 6. CDR3 DNA sequence: TGTGCCAGCAATAAAGGGGACAGGGGGCACTATGGCTACACCTTC. Encoded protein: CASNKGDRGHYGYTF.

A single count supports this clone. The gene calls are TRBV25-1 and TRBJ1-3, with 7 bases fitting TRBD1. V lost 3 bases, J lost 4 bases, and 3 bases stayed unmatched. The CDR3 totals 14 residues. Looked up from germline, CDR1 is MGHDK and CDR2 is SYGVNS. The CDR3 here is CASSEAGQGNTIYF. In DNA form, the CDR3 reads TGTGCCAGCAGTGAGGCGGGACAGGGAAACACCATATATTTT.

This chain joins TRBV7-8 and TRBJ1-2, with D maybe TRBD1 (6 bases). The CDR3 length is 13 residues. With 1 base removed from V and 3 bases from J, the gap between germline ends came to 6 bases. The germline V gene has CDR1 SGHVS and CDR2 FQNEAQ. CDR3 sequence (DNA): TGTGCCAGCAGCTTAGACAGGGACTATGGCTACACCTTC. Residues: CASSLDRDYGYTF.

The V call is TRBV15, the J call TRBJ1-5, with D possibly TRBD1 on 6 matching bases. Trimming removed 5 bases from V and 4 bases from J, with 12 bases in between. From germline, CDR1 is LNHNV and CDR2 YYDKDF (reference sequence). The CDR3 runs 14 residues. The CDR3 region is CATSFSRGNQPQHF. The CDR3 region has the DNA TGTGCCACCAGCTTTTCCAGGGGAAATCAGCCCCAGCATTTT.

This chain connects TRBV2 to TRBJ1-1; 9 nucleotides agree with TRBD1. The V and J ends lost 3 bases and 2 bases, in that order; junction bases with no gene match: 1. The CDR3 runs to 14 residues. Per germline, CDR1 SNHLY and CDR2 FYNNEI. DNA of the CDR3: TGTGCCAGCAGTGAGGGACAGGGTAACACTGAAGCTTTCTTT. Translating it yields CASSEGQGNTEAFF.

The chain links TRBV5-1 to TRBJ1-2; tentative D call: TRBD1 (5 bases). V dropped 4 bases and J dropped 1 base, with 20 bases sitting between them. The CDR3 spans 17 residues. Germline assignment: CDR1 SGHRS and CDR2 YFSETQ. As DNA, the CDR3 is TGCGCCAGCAGCCCTTGGACACCCGTTGGAGTTAACTATGGCTACACCTTC. Protein product: CASSPWTPVGVNYGYTF.